Following are 15 T cell receptor beta chains from one sample sequenced in a study of cytomegalovirus exposure and HLA in healthy donors. This PCR relied on a set of 60 Vbeta primers and 13 Jbeta primers. Measured with immunoSEQ multiplex PCR; TCRdb has only the in-frame clones, and not every one. Of roughly 150,000 clones listed, about 88% are singletons. Input material: PBMCs. These receptors originate from a woman younger than 35 in good health and CMV-seronegative.

This chain uses TRBV27 with TRBJ2-7, with 8 bases aligning to TRBD1. Germline V gene sequence: CDR1 MNHEY, CDR2 SMNVEV (reference sequence). The ends lost 6 bases at V and 3 bases at J; junction bases unmatched: 4. The CDR3 has 13 residues. CDR3 DNA: TGTGCCAGCAGCCCGGGGACAGGCTACGAGCAGTACTTC. As protein: CASSPGTGYEQYF.

This rearrangement joins TRBV28 to TRBJ1-5; maybe TRBD1 (6 bases). CDR1 is MDHEN, CDR2 SYDVKM, per germline. CDR3 size: 15 residues. V was trimmed by 6 bases and J by 2 bases, leaving 14 bases between them. CDR3 residues: CASRTGDIGNQPQHF. The CDR3 DNA is TGTGCCAGCAGAACCGGGGACATCGGCAATCAGCCCCAGCATTTT.

This chain links TRBV27 with TRBJ2-2, with D possibly TRBD2 on 6 matching bases. Trimming removed 1 base at V and 3 bases at J, with 9 bases between. Germline V gene sequence: CDR1 MNHEY, CDR2 SMNVEV (reference sequence). The CDR3 is made up of 15 amino acids. The CDR3 spells CASSLLGGYTGELFF. The CDR3 bases are TGTGCCAGCAGTTTATTAGGAGGGTACACCGGGGAGCTGTTTTTT.

Notes on this clone: Different DNA sequences within this sample yield the same CDR3. The rearrangement uses TRBV30 and TRBJ1-6; no reliable D call. Germline CDR1 reads GTSNPN; CDR2 reads SVGIG (reference sequence). This CDR3 contains 14 residues. V was cut by 3 bases and J by 0 bases, with 6 bases left in between. The CDR3 protein is CAWSRGSYNSPLHF. The DNA of the CDR3 is TGTGCCTGGAGCCGAGGCTCCTATAATTCACCCCTCCACTTT.

This clone showed up just a few times. The V gene is TRBV28, the J gene TRBJ1-2, with D unclear. Trimming left V 6 bases short and J 2 bases short, with 4 bases between. This CDR3 has 11 amino acids. Germline lookup yields CDR1 MDHEN and CDR2 SYDVKM. Written as DNA, the CDR3 is TGTGCCAGCAGCCAAAACTATGGCTACACCTTC. Translation gives CASSQNYGYTF.

This chain links TRBV11-2 with TRBJ2-7; the match to TRBD1 covers 8 bases. The germline CDR1 and CDR2 sequences are SGHAT and FQNNGV. The CDR3 runs 15 residues. The V and J ends lost 0 bases and 3 bases, in that order; junction bases with no gene match: 4. The CDR3 nucleotides read TGTGCCAGCAGCTTAGATTTTACAGGGGGCTACGAGCAGTACTTC. Protein sequence: CASSLDFTGGYEQYF.

This sequence joins TRBV4-2 and TRBJ2-1; possibly TRBD1 for D (6 bases). Looked up from germline, CDR1 is LGHNA and CDR2 is YNFKEQ. The CDR3 is made up of 13 amino acids. Deletions cut 2 bases from V and 9 bases from J, with 11 bases between. The CDR3 here is CASSQPGVFEQFF. The DNA for the CDR3 is TGTGCCAGCAGCCAACCAGGGGTTTTTGAGCAGTTCTTC.

The chain couples TRBV28 to TRBJ1-2; perhaps TRBD1 as D (5 bases). This CDR3 has 15 residues. Germline V lookup: CDR1 MDHEN, CDR2 SYDVKM. The V end lost 5 bases, the J end lost 3 bases, and 16 bases lay between the germline ends. The CDR3 is CASSTGHKPYYGYTF. The CDR3 DNA reads TGTGCCAGCAGTACCGGACACAAGCCTTACTATGGCTACACCTTC.

This clone was picked up one time. V is TRBV10-3 and J is TRBJ1-1; 7 positions match TRBD1. Trimming removed 3 bases from V and 0 bases from J; junction bases left unmatched: 7. This CDR3 region has 16 residues. CDR1 ENHRY and CDR2 SYGVKD come from the germline V gene. CDR3 nucleotide sequence: TGTGCCATCAGTGACCCCGGGACAGCGCTGAACACTGAAGCTTTCTTT. Its protein product is CAISDPGTALNTEAFF.

Note on this clone: Within the sample, other DNA sequences also encode this same CDR3. The chain combines TRBV5-4 with TRBJ1-2; TRBD1 aligns across 7 bases. The CDR3 runs to 14 residues. Per germline, CDR1 SGHNT and CDR2 YYREEE (reference sequence). V was clipped by 1 base and J by 5 bases; unmatched bases: 5. The CDR3 loop reads CASSLQGQQYGYTF. CDR3 coding DNA: TGTGCCAGCAGCTTGCAGGGACAGCAATATGGCTACACCTTC.

The V gene is TRBV7-2, the J gene TRBJ1-5, with no clear D. V lost 8 bases and J 5 bases, leaving 13 bases between the germline ends. CDR1 and CDR2 (germline): SGHTA, FQGNSA. This CDR3 region has 13 residues. The CDR3 is CASHSGGDQPQHF. The CDR3 region has the DNA TGTGCCAGCCACTCGGGAGGTGATCAGCCCCAGCATTTT. The whole variable domain, filled in from reference TRBV7-2 and TRBJ1-5, reads GAGVSQSPSNKVTEKGKDVELRCDPISGHTALYWYRQSLGQGLEFLIYFQGNSAPDKSGLPSDRFSAERTGGSVSTLTIQRTQQEDSAVYLCASHSGGDQPQHFGDGTRLSIL.

The CDR3 DNA sequence: TGTGCCAGCAGTTTACTAGACAGCCTCACTTCTCCTTTCTTT. This encodes CASSLLDSLTSPFF. The chain combines TRBV28 with TRBJ1-1; tentative D call: TRBD1 (5 bases). V lost 2 bases and J lost 12, with 19 bases in between. Germline CDR1 is MDHEN and CDR2 is SYDVKM. CDR3 length: 14 amino acids.

The chain carries TRBV19 and TRBJ1-1; D possibly corresponds to TRBD1 (6 bases). Trimming stripped 6 bases from V and 3 bases from J, with 14 bases between. CDR1 is LNHDA and CDR2 is SQIVND in the germline V gene (reference sequence). CDR3 size: 14 residues. DNA of the CDR3: TGTGCCAGTAGGAACAGGGCCGGAGACACTGAAGCTTTCTTT. Translating gives CASRNRAGDTEAFF.

V and J are TRBV7-2 and TRBJ2-7, with 9 nucleotides matching TRBD1. This CDR3 region has 13 residues. Germline CDR1 SGHTA, CDR2 FQGNSA. With V trimmed by 6 bases and J by 7 bases, 7 bases remained unmatched. The CDR3 nucleotides read TGTGCCAGCAGGGCCGGACAGGGGCGGGAGCAGTACTTC. This encodes CASRAGQGREQYF.

The chain couples TRBV30 to TRBJ2-7, with a possible D match to TRBD2 (9 bases). This CDR3 is built from 13 residues. Germline V gene lookup returns CDR1 GTSNPN and CDR2 SVGIG (reference sequence). The CDR3 spells CAVGQGGGVRQYF. CDR3 bases: TGTGCTGTTGGACAGGGCGGGGGGGTTAGGCAGTACTTC.